This T cell receptor beta chain was captured in a study of blood T cell repertoires in COVID-19. This CDR3 is 15 amino acids long. V lost 2 bases and J lost 6; bases outside the gene matches: 9. Germline loops: CDR1 LGHDT, CDR2 YNNKEL (reference sequence). This table comes from immunoSEQ multiplex PCR, and its TCRdb copy is limited to in-frame clones, with some not included. The table shows about 280,000 clones, with roughly four fifths occurring only once. The clonotype comes from a woman between 45 and 60 years old who had recovered from COVID-19. Input material: peripheral blood. The V gene is TRBV3-1 (or the pseudogene TRBV3-2), the J gene TRBJ1-1; 7 nucleotides agree with TRBD1. Here the CDR3 reads CASSQKNRGIAEAFF. CDR3 bases: TGTGCCAGCAGCCAAAAGAACAGGGGAATAGCTGAAGCTTTCTTT.